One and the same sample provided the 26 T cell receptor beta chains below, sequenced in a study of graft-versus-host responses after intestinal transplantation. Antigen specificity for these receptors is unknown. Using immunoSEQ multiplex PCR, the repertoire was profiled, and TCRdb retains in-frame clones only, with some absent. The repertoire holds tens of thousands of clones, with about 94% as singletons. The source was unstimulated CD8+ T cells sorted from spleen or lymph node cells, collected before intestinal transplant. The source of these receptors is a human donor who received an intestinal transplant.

The CDR3 nucleotides read TGTGCCAGCAGCTTGGGGGACAGGGAGCAACAAGGGGCCAAAAACATTCAGTACTTC. Encoded protein: CASSLGDREQQGAKNIQYF. The rearrangement joins TRBV5-5 to TRBJ2-4; the match to TRBD1 covers 9 bases. V lost 0 bases, J lost 1 base, and 11 bases stayed unmatched. Per the germline V gene, CDR1 is SGHKS and CDR2 is YYEKEE (reference sequence). The CDR3 covers 19 residues.

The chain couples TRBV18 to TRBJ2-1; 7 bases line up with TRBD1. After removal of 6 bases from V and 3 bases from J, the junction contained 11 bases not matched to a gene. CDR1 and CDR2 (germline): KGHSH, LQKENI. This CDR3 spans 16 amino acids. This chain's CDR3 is CASSTSGRGFYNEQFF. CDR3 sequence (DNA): TGTGCCAGCTCTACCAGTGGCAGGGGGTTCTACAATGAGCAGTTCTTC. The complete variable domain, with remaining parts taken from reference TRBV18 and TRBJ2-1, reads NAGVMQNPRHLVRRRGQEARLRCSPMKGHSHVYWYRQLPEEGLKFMVYLQKENIIDESGMPKERFSAEFPKEGPSILRIQQVVRGDSAAYFCASSTSGRGFYNEQFFGPGTRLTVL.

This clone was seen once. This CDR3 reads CATSRDQGGRAKNIQYF. The CDR3 region has the DNA TGTGCCACCAGCAGAGATCAGGGTGGGAGGGCCAAAAACATTCAGTACTTC. This rearrangement joins TRBV15 to TRBJ2-4, with a tentative D call TRBD2 (6 bases). The V and J ends lost 0 bases and 1 base respectively, with 13 bases between them. This CDR3 has 17 amino acids. Germline V gene data show CDR1 as LNHNV and CDR2 as YYDKDF (reference sequence).

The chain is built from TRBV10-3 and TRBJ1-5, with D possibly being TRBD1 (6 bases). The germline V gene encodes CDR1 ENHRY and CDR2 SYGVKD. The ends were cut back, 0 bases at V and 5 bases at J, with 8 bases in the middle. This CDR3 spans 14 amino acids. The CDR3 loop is CAISESPGDQPQHF. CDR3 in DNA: TGTGCCATCAGTGAGTCGCCAGGGGATCAGCCCCAGCATTTT.

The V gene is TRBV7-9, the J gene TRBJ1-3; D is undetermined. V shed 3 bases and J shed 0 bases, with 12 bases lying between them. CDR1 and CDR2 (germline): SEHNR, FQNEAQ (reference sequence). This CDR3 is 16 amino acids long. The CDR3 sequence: CASSFITQSSGNTIYF. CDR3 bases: TGTGCCAGCAGCTTTATAACTCAGAGCTCTGGAAACACCATATATTTT.

CDR3 amino acids: CASSLARGQPQHF. In DNA, the CDR3 is TGTGCCAGCAGCTTAGCGCGGGGTCAGCCCCAGCATTTT. The gene calls are TRBV7-8 and TRBJ1-5; D is ambiguous. Trimming took off 0 bases at V and 6 bases at J, with 6 bases between the two ends. The CDR3 contains 13 residues. Looked up from germline, CDR1 is SGHVS and CDR2 is FQNEAQ.

CDR3 amino acids: CASSFTTSGSSYEQYF. The CDR3 coding sequence is TGTGCCAGCAGCTTTACCACTAGCGGGAGTTCCTACGAGCAGTACTTC. The rearrangement joins TRBV7-9 to TRBJ2-7, with 11 bases that match TRBD2. This CDR3 has 16 residues. Trimming cost V 3 bases and J 1 base; bases outside gene matches: 5. Germline V lookup: CDR1 SEHNR, CDR2 FQNEAQ (reference sequence).

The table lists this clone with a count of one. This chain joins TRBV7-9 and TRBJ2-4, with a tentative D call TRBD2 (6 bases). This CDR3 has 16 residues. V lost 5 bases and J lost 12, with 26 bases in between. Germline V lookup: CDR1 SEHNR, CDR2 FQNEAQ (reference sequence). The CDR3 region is CASSGEVGSGGFPQYF. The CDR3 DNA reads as TGTGCCAGCAGCGGGGAGGTGGGGAGTGGAGGCTTCCCTCAGTACTTC.

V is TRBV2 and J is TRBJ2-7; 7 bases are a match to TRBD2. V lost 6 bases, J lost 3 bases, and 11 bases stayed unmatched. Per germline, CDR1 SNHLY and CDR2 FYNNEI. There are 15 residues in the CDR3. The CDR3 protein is CASRGIVAGLYEQYF. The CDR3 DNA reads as TGTGCCAGCAGGGGGATAGTAGCGGGCCTCTACGAGCAGTACTTC. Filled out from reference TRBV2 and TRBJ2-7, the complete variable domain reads EPEVTQTPSHQVTQMGQEVILRCVPISNHLYFYWYRQILGQKVEFLVSFYNNEISEKSEIFDDQFSVERPDGSNFTLKIRSTKLEDSAMYFCASRGIVAGLYEQYFGPGTRLTVT.

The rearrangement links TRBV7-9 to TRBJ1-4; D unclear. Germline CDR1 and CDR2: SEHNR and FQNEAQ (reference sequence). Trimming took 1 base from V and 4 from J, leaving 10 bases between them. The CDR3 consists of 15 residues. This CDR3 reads CASSLVVLDNEKLFF. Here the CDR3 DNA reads TGTGCCAGCAGCTTAGTGGTACTTGATAATGAAAAACTGTTTTTT.

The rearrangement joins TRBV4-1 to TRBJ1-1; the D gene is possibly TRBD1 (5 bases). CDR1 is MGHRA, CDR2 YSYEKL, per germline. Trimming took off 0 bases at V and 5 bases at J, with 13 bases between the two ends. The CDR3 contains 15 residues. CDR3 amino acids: CASSQEGQGGTEAFF. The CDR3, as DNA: TGCGCCAGCAGCCAAGAAGGGCAGGGAGGAACTGAAGCTTTCTTT.

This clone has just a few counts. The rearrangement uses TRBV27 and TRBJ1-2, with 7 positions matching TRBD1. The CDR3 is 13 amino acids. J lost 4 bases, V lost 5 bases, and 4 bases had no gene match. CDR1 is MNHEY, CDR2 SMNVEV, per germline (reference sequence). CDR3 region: CASSAGQLYGYTF. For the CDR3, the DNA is TGTGCCAGCAGTGCGGGACAGCTCTATGGCTACACCTTC.

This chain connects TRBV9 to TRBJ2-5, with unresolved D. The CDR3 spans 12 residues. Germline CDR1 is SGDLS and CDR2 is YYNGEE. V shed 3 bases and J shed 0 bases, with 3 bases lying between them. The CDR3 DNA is TGTGCCAGCAGCGCCAACCAAGAGACCCAGTACTTC. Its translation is CASSANQETQYF.

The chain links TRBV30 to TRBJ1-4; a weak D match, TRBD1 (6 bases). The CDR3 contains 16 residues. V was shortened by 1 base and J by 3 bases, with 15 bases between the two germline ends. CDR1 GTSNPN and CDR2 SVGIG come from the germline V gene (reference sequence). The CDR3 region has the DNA TGTGCCTGGAGTGAGGGGGACCGACACCCTAATGAAAAACTGTTTTTT. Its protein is CAWSEGDRHPNEKLFF.

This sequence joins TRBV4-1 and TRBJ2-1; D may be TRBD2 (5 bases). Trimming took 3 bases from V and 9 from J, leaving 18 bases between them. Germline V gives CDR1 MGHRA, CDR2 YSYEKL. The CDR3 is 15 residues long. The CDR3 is CASSQGSDSVGEQFF. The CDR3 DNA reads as TGCGCCAGCAGCCAGGGATCGGACTCGGTCGGTGAGCAGTTCTTC.

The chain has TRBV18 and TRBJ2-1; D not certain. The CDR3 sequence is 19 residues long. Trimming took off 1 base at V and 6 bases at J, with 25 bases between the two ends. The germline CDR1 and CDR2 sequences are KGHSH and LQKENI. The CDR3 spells CASSPRYWPLGEWGNEQFF. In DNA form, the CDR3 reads TGTGCCAGCTCACCACGCTACTGGCCCTTAGGAGAGTGGGGCAATGAGCAGTTCTTC. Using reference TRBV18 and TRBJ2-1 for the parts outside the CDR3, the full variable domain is NAGVMQNPRHLVRRRGQEARLRCSPMKGHSHVYWYRQLPEEGLKFMVYLQKENIIDESGMPKERFSAEFPKEGPSILRIQQVVRGDSAAYFCASSPRYWPLGEWGNEQFFGPGTRLTVL.

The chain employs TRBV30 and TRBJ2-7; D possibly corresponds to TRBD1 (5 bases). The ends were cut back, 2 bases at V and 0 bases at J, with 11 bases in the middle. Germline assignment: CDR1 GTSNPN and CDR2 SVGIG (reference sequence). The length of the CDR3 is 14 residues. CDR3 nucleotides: TGTGCCTGGAGTCCGACAGACAACTCCTACGAGCAGTACTTC. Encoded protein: CAWSPTDNSYEQYF.

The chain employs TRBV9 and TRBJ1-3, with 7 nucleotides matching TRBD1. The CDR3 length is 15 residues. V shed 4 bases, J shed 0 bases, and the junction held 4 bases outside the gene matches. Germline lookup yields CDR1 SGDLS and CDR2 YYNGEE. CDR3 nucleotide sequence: TGTGCCAGCAGCCTAACAGGGGACTCTGGAAACACCATATATTTT. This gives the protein CASSLTGDSGNTIYF.

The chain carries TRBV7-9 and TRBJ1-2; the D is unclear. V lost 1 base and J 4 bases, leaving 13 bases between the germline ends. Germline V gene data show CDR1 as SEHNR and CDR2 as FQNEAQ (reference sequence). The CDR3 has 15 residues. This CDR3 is CASSLGSQESYGYTF. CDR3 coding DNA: TGTGCCAGCAGCTTAGGCTCCCAGGAATCCTATGGCTACACCTTC.

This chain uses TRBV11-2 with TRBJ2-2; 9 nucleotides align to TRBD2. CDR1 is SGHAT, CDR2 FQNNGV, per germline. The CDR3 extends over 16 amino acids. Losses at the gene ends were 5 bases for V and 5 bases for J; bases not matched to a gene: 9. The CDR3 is CASSPLAGEGTGELFF. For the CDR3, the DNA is TGTGCCAGCAGCCCGTTAGCGGGAGAGGGGACCGGGGAGCTGTTTTTT.

CDR3 region: CASSLELGYYNEQFF. The DNA for the CDR3 is TGTGCCAGCAGTTTAGAATTAGGGTACTACAATGAGCAGTTCTTC. This chain connects TRBV27 to TRBJ2-1, with unresolved D. V shed 2 bases and J shed 3 bases, with 11 bases lying between them. The CDR3 consists of 15 residues. The germline CDR1 and CDR2 sequences are MNHEY and SMNVEV (reference sequence).

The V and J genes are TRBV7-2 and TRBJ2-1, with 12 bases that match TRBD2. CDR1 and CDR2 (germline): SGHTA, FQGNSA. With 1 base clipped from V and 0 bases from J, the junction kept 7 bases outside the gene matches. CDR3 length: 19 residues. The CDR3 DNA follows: TGTGCCAGCAGCTTAGAATTCGCTAGCGGGAGGGCCTCCTACAATGAGCAGTTCTTC. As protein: CASSLEFASGRASYNEQFF.

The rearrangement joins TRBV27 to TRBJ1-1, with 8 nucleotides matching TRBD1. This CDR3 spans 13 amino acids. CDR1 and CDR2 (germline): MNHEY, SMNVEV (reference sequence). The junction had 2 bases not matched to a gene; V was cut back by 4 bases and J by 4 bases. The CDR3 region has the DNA TGTGCCAGCAGTTACAGGGGGTTCACTGAAGCTTTCTTT. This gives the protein CASSYRGFTEAFF.

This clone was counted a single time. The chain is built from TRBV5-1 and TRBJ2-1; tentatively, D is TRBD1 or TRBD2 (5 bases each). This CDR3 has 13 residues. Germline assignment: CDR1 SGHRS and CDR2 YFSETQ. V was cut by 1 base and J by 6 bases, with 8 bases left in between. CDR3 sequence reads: CASSLPGSNEQFF. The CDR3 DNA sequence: TGCGCCAGCAGCTTGCCAGGGAGCAATGAGCAGTTCTTC.

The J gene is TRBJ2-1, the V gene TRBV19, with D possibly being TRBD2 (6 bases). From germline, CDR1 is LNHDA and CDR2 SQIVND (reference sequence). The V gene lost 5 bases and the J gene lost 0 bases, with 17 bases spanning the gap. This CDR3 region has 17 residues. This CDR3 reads CASSVSGVFSSYNEQFF. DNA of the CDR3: TGTGCCAGTAGTGTTAGCGGTGTCTTTAGCTCCTACAATGAGCAGTTCTTC.

DNA of the CDR3: TGCGCCAGCTCCCGACTAGCGGGAGACAATGAGCAGTTCTTC. Protein product: CASSRLAGDNEQFF. The chain has TRBV10-1 and TRBJ2-1; TRBD2 matches at 12 bases. Germline CDR1 and CDR2: WNHNN and SYGVQD (reference sequence). The CDR3 spans 14 residues. V gave up 8 bases and J gave up 5 bases; unmatched junction bases: 4.